This T cell receptor beta chain was sequenced during a study of T-cell reconstitution after alpha-beta-depleted transplantation in children. This clonotype was found many times. Its antigen remains unidentified. General study results and limits: The main origin of T-cell counts and diversity one year after transplant was newly produced T cells. Several hundred rapidly expanded clones from non-depleted graft cells reportedly supplied alpha-beta T cells about two months post-transplant.

Germline V lookup: CDR1 KGHDR, CDR2 SFDVKD. V dropped 7 bases and J dropped 4; count of bases not matched to a gene: 1. The CDR3 length is 14 residues. Using unique molecular identifiers, the investigators prepared the TCRbeta library. TCRdb ran MiXCR on the PCR reads and lists one entry per CDR3 protein. This table holds hundreds of thousands of distinct CDR3 sequences, 13% found once. The chain combines TRBV24-1 with TRBJ2-2, with 11 bases aligning to TRBD2. The specimen was PBMCs, mostly from graft donor cells, collected 360 days after TCRalphabeta/CD19-depleted stem cell transplant. This sequence was found in a male patient younger than 18 who had a stem cell transplant for acute myeloid leukemia, so the T cells may come from the graft donor. CDR3 DNA sequence: TGTGCCACCAGGGGGACTAGCGGCACCGGGGAGCTGTTTTTT. Translation gives CATRGTSGTGELFF.